This entry is about one TCR beta chain. The antigen is undetermined. This entry is derived from a study of shared clonotypes between healthy human individuals. V dropped 5 bases and J dropped 5 bases, with 19 bases sitting between them. CDR1 and CDR2 from the germline V gene are SGHTA and FQGNSA. This CDR3 has 15 residues. Points from the study as a whole: When naive CD4 clonotypes were compared across four donors, around 4.6% were shared. Clonotypes which were not shared had lower generation probabilities than clonotypes that all four donors shared. Memory subsets generally showed smaller estimated richness than naive subsets did.

Each of the donors was a healthy adult who was HIV-negative and had not had a recent acute infection or vaccination. Sequencing was performed with immunoSEQ multiplex PCR; in TCRdb, only in-frame clones are kept and a portion is missing. The table has 950,000 to 1,100,000 clones, approximately 80% seen once. This receptor was taken from a man younger than 35 in good health. Some clones in this sample may be carry-over from other donors' samples. J is TRBJ2-7 and V is TRBV7-2; D could derive from TRBD1 or TRBD2 (5 bases each). Input material: memory CD4+ T cells from PBMCs. Subset of the sample: CD45RA-negative fraction. CDR3: CASSRIGEPPHEQYF. In nucleotides, the CDR3 is TGTGCCAGCAGCCGGATAGGGGAGCCTCCCCACGAGCAGTACTTC.